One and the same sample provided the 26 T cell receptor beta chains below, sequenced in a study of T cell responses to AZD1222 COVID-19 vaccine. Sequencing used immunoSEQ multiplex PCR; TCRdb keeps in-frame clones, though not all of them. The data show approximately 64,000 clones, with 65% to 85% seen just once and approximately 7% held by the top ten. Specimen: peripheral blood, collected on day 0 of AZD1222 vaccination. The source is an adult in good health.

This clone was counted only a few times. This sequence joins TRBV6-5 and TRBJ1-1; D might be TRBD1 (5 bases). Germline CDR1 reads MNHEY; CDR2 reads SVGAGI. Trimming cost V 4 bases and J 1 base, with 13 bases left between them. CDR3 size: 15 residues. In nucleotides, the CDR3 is TGTGCCAGCAGTTCGGGGAAGGGGAAGAACACTGAAGCTTTCTTT. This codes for CASSSGKGKNTEAFF.

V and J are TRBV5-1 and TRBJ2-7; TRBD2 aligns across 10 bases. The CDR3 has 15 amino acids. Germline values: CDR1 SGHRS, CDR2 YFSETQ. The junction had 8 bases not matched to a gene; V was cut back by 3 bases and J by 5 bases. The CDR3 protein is CASSSWVAGGNEQYF. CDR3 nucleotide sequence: TGCGCCAGCAGCTCTTGGGTAGCGGGGGGAAACGAGCAGTACTTC.

DNA for the CDR3: TGTGCCACCAGCAGAGATTTGGGTACGAGGCAGCCCCAGCATTTT. Protein product: CATSRDLGTRQPQHF. The rearrangement links TRBV15 to TRBJ1-5; D remains unclear. The CDR3 length is 15 residues. Deletions cut 0 bases from V and 7 bases from J, with 13 bases between. Germline V lookup: CDR1 LNHNV, CDR2 YYDKDF (reference sequence).

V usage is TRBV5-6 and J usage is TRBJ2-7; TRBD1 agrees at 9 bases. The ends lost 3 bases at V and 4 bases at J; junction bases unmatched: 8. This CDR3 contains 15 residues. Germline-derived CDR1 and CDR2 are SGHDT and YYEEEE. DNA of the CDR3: TGTGCCAGCAGCTCTGGACAGGGGTTTTTTTACGAGCAGTACTTC. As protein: CASSSGQGFFYEQYF.

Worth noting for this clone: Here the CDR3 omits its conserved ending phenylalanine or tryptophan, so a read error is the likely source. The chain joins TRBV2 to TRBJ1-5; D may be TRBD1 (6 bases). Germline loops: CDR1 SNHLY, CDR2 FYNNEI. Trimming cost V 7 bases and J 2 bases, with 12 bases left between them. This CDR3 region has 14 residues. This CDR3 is CASNRVGGNQPQHC. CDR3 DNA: TGTGCCAGCAACAGGGTGGGTGGCAATCAGCCCCAGCATTGT.

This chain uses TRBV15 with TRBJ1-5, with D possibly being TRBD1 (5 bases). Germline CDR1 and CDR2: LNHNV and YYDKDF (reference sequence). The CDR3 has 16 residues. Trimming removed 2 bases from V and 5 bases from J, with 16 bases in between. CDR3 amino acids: CATSRPPLDSDQPQHF. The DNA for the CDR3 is TGTGCCACCAGCAGACCCCCCCTTGACAGCGATCAGCCCCAGCATTTT.

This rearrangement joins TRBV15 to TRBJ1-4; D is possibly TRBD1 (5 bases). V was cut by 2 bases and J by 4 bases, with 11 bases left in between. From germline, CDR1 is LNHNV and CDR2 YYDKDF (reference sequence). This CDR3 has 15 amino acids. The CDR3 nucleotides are TGTGCCACCAGCAGACGGGGACTGGTTAATGAAAAACTGTTTTTT. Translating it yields CATSRRGLVNEKLFF. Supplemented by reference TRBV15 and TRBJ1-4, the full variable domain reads DAMVIQNPRYQVTQFGKPVTLSCSQTLNHNVMYWYQQKSSQAPKLLFHYYDKDFNNEADTPDNFQSRRPNTSFCFLDIRSPGLGDTAMYLCATSRRGLVNEKLFFGSGTQLSVL.

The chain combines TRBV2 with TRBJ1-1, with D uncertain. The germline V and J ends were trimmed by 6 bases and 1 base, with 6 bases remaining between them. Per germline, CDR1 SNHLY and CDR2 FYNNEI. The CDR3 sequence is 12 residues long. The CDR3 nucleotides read TGTGCCAGCAGGCGGGGGAACACTGAAGCTTTCTTT. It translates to CASRRGNTEAFF.

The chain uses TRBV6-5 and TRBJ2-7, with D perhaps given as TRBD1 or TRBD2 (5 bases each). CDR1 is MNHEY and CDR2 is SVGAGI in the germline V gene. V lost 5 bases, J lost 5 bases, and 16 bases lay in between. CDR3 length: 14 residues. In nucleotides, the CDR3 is TGTGCCAGCAGTCCGGGACGGCGTAATCACGAGCAGTACTTC. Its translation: CASSPGRRNHEQYF.

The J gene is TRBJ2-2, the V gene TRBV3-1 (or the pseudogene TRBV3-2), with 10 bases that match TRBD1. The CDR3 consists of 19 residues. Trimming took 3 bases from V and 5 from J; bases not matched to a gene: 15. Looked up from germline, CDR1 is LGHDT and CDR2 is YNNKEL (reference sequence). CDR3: CASSHALLRTGGETGELFF. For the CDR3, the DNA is TGTGCCAGCAGCCACGCACTCCTGAGGACAGGGGGAGAGACCGGGGAGCTGTTTTTT.

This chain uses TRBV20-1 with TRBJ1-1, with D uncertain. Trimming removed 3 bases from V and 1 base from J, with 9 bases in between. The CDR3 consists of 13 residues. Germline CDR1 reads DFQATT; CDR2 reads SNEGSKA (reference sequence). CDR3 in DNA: TGCAGTGCTAGTTCAGGTCCGAACACTGAAGCTTTCTTT. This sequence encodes CSASSGPNTEAFF.

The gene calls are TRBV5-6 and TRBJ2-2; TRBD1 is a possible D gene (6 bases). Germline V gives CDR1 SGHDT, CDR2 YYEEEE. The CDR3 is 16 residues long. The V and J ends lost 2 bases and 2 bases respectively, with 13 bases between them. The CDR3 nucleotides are TGTGCCAGCAGCTTCAGACAGGAACTAAACACCGGGGAGCTGTTTTTT. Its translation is CASSFRQELNTGELFF.

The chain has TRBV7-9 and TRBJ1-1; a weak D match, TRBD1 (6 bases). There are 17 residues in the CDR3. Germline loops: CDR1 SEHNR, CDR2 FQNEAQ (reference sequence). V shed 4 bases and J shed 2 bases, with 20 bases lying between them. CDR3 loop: CASSSVVSRGYNTEAFF. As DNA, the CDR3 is TGTGCCAGCAGCTCAGTCGTGAGTAGGGGGTACAACACTGAAGCTTTCTTT.

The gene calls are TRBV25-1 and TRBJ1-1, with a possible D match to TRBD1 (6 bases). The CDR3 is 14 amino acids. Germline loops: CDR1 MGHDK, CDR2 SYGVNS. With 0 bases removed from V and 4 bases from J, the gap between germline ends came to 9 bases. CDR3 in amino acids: CASSEYTGPTEAFF. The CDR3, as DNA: TGTGCCAGCAGTGAATACACAGGGCCCACTGAAGCTTTCTTT.

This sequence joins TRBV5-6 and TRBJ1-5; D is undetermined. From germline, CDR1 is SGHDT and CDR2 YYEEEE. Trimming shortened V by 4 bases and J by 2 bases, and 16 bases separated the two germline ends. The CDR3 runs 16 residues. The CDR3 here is CASSHLLGGGNQPQHF. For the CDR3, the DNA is TGTGCCAGCAGCCACCTGCTGGGTGGTGGCAATCAGCCCCAGCATTTT. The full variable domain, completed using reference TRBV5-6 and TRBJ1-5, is DAGVTQSPTHLIKTRGQQVTLRCSPKSGHDTVSWYQQALGQGPQFIFQYYEEEERQRGNFPDRFSGHQFPNYSSELNVNALLLGDSALYLCASSHLLGGGNQPQHFGDGTRLSIL.

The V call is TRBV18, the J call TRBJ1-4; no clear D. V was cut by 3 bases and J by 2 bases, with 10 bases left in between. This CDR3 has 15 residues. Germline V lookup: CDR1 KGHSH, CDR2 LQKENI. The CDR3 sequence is CASSPWAATNEKLFF. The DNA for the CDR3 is TGTGCCAGCTCACCTTGGGCAGCTACTAATGAAAAACTGTTTTTT.

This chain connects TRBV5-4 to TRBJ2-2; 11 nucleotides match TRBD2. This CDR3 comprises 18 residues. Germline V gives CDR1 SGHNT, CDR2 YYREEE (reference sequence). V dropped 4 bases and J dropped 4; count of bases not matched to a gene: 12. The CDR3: CASSRRTSGGRGTGELFF. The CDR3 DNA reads TGTGCCAGCAGCCGCCGAACTAGCGGGGGAAGGGGCACCGGGGAGCTGTTTTTT.

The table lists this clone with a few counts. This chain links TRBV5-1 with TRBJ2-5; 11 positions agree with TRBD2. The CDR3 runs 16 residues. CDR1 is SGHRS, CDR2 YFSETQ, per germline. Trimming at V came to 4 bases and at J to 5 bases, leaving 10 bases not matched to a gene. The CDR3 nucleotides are TGCGCCAGCAGCCCCGGCAACTTAGCGGGGGGGGAGACCCAGTACTTC. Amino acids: CASSPGNLAGGETQYF. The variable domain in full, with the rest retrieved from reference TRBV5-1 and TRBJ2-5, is KAGVTQTPRYLIKTRGQQVTLSCSPISGHRSVSWYQQTPGQGLQFLFEYFSETQRNKGNFPGRFSGRQFSNSRSEMNVSTLELGDSALYLCASSPGNLAGGETQYFGPGTRLLVL.

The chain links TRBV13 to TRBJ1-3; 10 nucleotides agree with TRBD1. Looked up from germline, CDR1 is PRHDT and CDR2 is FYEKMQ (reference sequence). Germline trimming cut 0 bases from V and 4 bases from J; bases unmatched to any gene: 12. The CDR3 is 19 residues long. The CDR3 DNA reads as TGTGCCAGCAGCTTAGGGGGGACAGGGGCTTTTTCCTCCGGAAACACCATATATTTT. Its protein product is CASSLGGTGAFSSGNTIYF.

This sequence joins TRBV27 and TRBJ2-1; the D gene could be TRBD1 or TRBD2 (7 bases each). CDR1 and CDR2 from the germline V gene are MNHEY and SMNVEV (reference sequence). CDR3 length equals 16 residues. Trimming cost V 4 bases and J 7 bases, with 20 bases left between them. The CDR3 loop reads CASSSPQGGLPNEQFF. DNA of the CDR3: TGTGCCAGCAGTTCCCCCCAGGGGGGACTACCAAATGAGCAGTTCTTC.

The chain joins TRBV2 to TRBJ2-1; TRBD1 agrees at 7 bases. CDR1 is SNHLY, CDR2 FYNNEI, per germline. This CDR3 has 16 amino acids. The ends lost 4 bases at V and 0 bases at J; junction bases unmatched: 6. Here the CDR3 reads CASSVPGQHSYNEQFF. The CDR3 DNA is TGTGCCAGCAGTGTACCGGGACAGCACTCCTACAATGAGCAGTTCTTC.

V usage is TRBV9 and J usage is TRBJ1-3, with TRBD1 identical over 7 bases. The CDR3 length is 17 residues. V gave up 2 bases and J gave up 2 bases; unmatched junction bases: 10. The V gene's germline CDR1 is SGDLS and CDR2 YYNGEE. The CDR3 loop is CASSVAPTGLAGNTIYF. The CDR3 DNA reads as TGTGCCAGCAGCGTCGCCCCGACAGGGCTTGCTGGAAACACCATATATTTT.

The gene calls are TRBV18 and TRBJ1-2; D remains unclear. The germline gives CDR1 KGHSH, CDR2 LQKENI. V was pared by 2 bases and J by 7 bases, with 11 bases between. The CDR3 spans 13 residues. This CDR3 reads CASSPSGLGGYTF. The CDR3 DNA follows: TGTGCCAGCTCACCATCGGGCCTAGGTGGCTACACCTTC. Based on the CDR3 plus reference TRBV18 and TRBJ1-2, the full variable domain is NAGVMQNPRHLVRRRGQEARLRCSPMKGHSHVYWYRQLPEEGLKFMVYLQKENIIDESGMPKERFSAEFPKEGPSILRIQQVVRGDSAAYFCASSPSGLGGYTFGSGTRLTVV.

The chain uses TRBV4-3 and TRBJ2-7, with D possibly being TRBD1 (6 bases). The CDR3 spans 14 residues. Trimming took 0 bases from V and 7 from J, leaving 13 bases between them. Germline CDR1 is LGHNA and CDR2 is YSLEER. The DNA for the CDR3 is TGCGCCAGCAGCCAAGATTTTGGGGGCTTTGAGCAGTACTTC. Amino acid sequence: CASSQDFGGFEQYF.

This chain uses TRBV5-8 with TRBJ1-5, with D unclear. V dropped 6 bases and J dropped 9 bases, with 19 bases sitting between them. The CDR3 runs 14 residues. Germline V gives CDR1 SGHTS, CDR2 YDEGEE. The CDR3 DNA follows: TGTGCCAGCAAGGGAGACACGTCCAGACGGCCCCAGCATTTT. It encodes CASKGDTSRRPQHF.

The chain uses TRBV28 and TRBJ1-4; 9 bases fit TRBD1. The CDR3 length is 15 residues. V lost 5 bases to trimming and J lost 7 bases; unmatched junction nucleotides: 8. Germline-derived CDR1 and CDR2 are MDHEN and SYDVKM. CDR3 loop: CASSTPTGGLEKLFF. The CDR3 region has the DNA TGTGCCAGCAGTACCCCGACAGGGGGGCTTGAAAAACTGTTTTTT.